The source of this TCR beta chain is a study of T-cell memory formation after mild COVID-19. For the study at large: Largely, TCR clusters stayed within a single donor.

General study points: In pre-infection memory, a portion of responding clones appeared, which suggested that cross-reactive memory joined.

TCRdb passed the 5' RACE reads through MiXCR, listing each CDR3 protein once. In the table there are tens of thousands of distinct CDR3 sequences, less than 15% of which are singletons. The CDR3 extends over 14 amino acids. V gave up 3 bases and J gave up 2 bases, with 11 bases separating them. On this clonotype: Its antigen is not identified.

The sequencing input was PBMCs or a T cell subset sorted from them (not recorded which). The chain couples TRBV12-3 or TRBV12-4 to TRBJ2-7, with a tentative D call TRBD1 (5 bases). This clonotype was obtained from a man younger than 35 who had mild COVID-19 (a few samples of this study predate the infection). Cell type and time point are not known. The CDR3 nucleotides read TGTGCCAGCAGTTTTGCAGGGCCCGCCTACGAGCAGTACGTC. Protein product: CASSFAGPAYEQYV.